This T cell receptor beta chain was identified during a study of blood T cell repertoires in COVID-19 (dated by TCRdb to the early 2020s). Context from the whole study: The collaborator samples originated in the United States, Italy and Spain and spanned the acute and convalescent phases of COVID-19. Where available, HLA class I and class II types were taken from metadata supplied by the sample provider and were not determined by assay-based typing. The repertoires were released in a freely available public database meant as a resource for research on the immune response to SARS-CoV-2. Nearly every sample came with metadata listing a de-identified subject ID, COVID-19 status, age in years and sex. Deeply sampled blood TCRbeta repertoires from subjects exposed to, actively infected with, or recovered from COVID-19 were included in the dataset. The prospective study material was composed of cDNA or gDNA derived from T cells, B-cell-depleted T cells, or PBMCs. Samples were obtained from the ongoing ImmuneRACE study (first 160 participants) and from about 1,300 subjects provided by 6 global collaborators. Broad study findings and their caveats: The amount of clinical and demographic metadata varied by source and participant and was provided uncurated.

With respect to this clone: What antigen it recognizes has not been identified. Per-nucleotide qualities are absent, and no much larger clonotype sits a single base away.

The immunoSEQ Assay, a bias-controlled multiplex PCR, was used to amplify TCRbeta CDR3 regions from genomic DNA. In the source study's methods: The number of nucleated cells in each sample was estimated from the amplification of reference gene primers within the assay. To quantify the absolute abundance of each unique TCRbeta CDR3 rearrangement, sequence reads were collapsed and filtered. For each sample, productive Simpson clonality was calculated as the square root of Simpson's diversity index across productive rearrangements. TCRdb holds this immuneACCESS table with in-frame rearrangements only. Some clones are missing; in checked studies, unresolved V genes explain under half, and the rest has no known cause. V, J and clone size are taken as reported in that table, and D and trimming were inferred from the DNA itself. The sample includes some 120,000 clones, with around 90% observed a single time. Of the sample, roughly 1.4% is held by the ten largest clones.

Relative to germline, V is 5 bases shorter and J is 5 bases shorter, with 21 bases between their ends. According to the germline V gene, CDR1 reads SGHAT and CDR2 reads FQNNGV. There are 17 amino acids in the CDR3, from cysteine to phenylalanine inclusive. The kept DNA is CDR3 alone, 51 bases in frame from the first base. Collaborating institutions collected whole blood in K2EDTA tubes following their own protocols. Collaborator samples were shipped for TCRbeta analysis as frozen whole blood, isolated PBMCs, or DNA extracted from either sample type. The V and J segments used are TRBV11-2 and TRBJ2-2; TRBD2 might be the D gene, on 8 matching bases. The source is a human donor in a cohort sampled during active COVID-19. Sequences were obtained from peripheral blood. This receptor carries the CDR3 CASSQQGVAGFTGELFF. Here is the DNA: TGTGCCAGCAGCCAGCAGGGGGTAGCGGGGTTTACCGGGGAGCTGTTTTTT.